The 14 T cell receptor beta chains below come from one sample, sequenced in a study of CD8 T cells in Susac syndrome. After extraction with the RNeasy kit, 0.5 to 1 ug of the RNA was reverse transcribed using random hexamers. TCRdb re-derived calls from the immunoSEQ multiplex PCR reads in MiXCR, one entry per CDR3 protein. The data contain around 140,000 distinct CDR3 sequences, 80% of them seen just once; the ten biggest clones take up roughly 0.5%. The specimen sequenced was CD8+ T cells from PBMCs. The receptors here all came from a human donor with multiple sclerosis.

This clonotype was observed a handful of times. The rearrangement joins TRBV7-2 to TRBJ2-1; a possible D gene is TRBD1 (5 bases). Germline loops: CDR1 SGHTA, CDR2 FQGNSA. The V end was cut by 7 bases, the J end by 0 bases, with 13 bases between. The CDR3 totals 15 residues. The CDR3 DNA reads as TGTGCCAGCATACAACAGGAGATCTCCTACAATGAGCAGTTCTTC. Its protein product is CASIQQEISYNEQFF.

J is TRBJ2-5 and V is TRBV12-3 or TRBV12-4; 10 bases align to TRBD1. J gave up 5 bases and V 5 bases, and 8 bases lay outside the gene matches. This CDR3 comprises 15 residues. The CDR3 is CASSDRQGALETQYF. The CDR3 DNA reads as TGTGCCAGCAGTGACAGACAGGGGGCGTTGGAGACCCAGTACTTC.

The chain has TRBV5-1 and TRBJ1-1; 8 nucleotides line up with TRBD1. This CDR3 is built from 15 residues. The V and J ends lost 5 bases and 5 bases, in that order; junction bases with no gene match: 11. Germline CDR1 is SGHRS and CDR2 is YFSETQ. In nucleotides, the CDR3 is TGCGCCAGCAGACGAGCAAGCGACAGGGGAACTGAAGCTTTCTTT. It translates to CASRRASDRGTEAFF. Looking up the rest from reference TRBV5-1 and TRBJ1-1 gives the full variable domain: KAGVTQTPRYLIKTRGQQVTLSCSPISGHRSVSWYQQTPGQGLQFLFEYFSETQRNKGNFPGRFSGRQFSNSRSEMNVSTLELGDSALYLCASRRASDRGTEAFFGQGTRLTVV.

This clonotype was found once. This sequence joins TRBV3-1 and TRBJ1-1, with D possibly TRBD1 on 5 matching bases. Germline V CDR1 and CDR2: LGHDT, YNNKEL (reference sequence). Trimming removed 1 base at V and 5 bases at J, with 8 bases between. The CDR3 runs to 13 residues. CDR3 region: CASSQGRVTEAFF. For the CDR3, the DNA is TGTGCCAGCAGCCAAGGCAGGGTGACTGAAGCTTTCTTT.

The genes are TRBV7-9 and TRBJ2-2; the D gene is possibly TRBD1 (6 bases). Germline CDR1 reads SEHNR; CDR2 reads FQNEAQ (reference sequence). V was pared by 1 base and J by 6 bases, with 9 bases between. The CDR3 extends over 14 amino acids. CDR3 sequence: CASSLDRASGELFF. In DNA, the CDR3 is TGTGCCAGCAGCTTAGACAGGGCGTCCGGGGAGCTGTTTTTT.

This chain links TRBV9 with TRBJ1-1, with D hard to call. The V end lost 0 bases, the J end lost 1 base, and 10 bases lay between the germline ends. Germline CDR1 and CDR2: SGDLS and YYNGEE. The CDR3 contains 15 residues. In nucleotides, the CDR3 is TGTGCCAGCAGCGTAGGGCGGGCGGAGAACACTGAAGCTTTCTTT. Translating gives CASSVGRAENTEAFF.

The chain's CDR3 is CASSLGPSRALSGNTIYF. The CDR3 coding sequence is TGTGCCAGCAGCCTGGGCCCCTCCAGGGCTCTCTCTGGAAACACCATATATTTT. The chain has TRBV12-3 or TRBV12-4 and TRBJ1-3, with D tentatively TRBD1 (5 bases). Between the trimmed V and J ends, which lost 6 bases and 0 bases, there was a span of 21 bases. This CDR3 is built from 18 residues.

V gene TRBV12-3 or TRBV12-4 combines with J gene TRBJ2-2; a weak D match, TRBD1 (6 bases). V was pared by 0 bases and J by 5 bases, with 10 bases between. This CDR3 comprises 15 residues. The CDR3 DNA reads TGTGCCAGCAGTTTAGCGCAGGGGACAACCGGGGAGCTGTTTTTT. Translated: CASSLAQGTTGELFF.

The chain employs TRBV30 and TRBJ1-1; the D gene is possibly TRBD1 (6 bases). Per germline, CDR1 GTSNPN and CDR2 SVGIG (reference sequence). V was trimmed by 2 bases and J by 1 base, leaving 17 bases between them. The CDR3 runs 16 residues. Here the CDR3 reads CAWSFQGRRWNTEAFF. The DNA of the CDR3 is TGTGCCTGGAGTTTTCAGGGGCGTAGGTGGAACACTGAAGCTTTCTTT.

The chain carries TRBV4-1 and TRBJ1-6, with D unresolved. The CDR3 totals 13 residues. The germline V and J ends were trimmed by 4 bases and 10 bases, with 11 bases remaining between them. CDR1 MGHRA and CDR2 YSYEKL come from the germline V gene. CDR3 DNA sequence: TGCGCCAGCAGCCCGCCGGTCGAATCACCCCTCCACTTT. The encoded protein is CASSPPVESPLHF.

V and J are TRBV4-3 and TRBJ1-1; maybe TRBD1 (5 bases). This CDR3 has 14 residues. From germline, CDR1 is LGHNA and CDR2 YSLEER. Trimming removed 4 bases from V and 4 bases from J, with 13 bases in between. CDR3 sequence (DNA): TGCGCCAGCAGCCCGAACAGGATTGGCACTGAAGCTTTCTTT. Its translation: CASSPNRIGTEAFF.

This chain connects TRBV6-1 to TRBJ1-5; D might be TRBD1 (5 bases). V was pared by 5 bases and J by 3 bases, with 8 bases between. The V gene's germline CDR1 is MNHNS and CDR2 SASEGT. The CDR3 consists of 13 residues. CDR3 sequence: CASSQGNNQPQHF. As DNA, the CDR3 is TGTGCCAGCAGTCAGGGAAACAATCAGCCCCAGCATTTT.

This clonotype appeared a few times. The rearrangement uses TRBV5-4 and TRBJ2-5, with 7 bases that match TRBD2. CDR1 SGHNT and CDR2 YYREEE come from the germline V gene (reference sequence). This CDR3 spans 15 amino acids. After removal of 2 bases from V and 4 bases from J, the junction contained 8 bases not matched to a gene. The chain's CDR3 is CASSFEGRALETQYF. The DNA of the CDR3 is TGTGCCAGCAGCTTTGAAGGGAGGGCCTTAGAGACCCAGTACTTC. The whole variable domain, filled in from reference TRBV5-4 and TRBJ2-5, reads ETGVTQSPTHLIKTRGQQVTLRCSSQSGHNTVSWYQQALGQGPQFIFQYYREEENGRGNFPPRFSGLQFPNYSSELNVNALELDDSALYLCASSFEGRALETQYFGPGTRLLVL.

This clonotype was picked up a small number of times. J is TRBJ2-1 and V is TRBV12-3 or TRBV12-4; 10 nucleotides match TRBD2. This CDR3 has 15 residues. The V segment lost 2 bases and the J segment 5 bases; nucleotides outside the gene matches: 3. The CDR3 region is CASSLIGLADNEQFF. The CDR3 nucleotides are TGTGCCAGCAGTTTAATCGGACTAGCGGACAATGAGCAGTTCTTC.